The T cell receptor beta chain described here comes from a study of blood T cell repertoires in COVID-19. On the study more broadly: Sites across the United States, Italy and Spain contributed samples from acute and convalescent COVID-19.

Participants spanned ages roughly 18 to 90 years and resided in about two dozen US areas. Original handling: Reference gene primer amplification in the assay estimated nucleated cell counts. The table came from immunoSEQ multiplex PCR; TCRdb's copy has only in-frame clones and leaves some out. The V and J calls and the clone size are those of that table, but D and trimming were determined from the DNA. This sample has 160,000 or so clones, with over 75% found just once. This sequence was found in a woman aged 40 to 50 with acute COVID-19. The sample comprised PBMCs or T cells enriched from blood (not recorded which).

CDR3 sequence: CASSFSGGGNEQFF. CDR3 nucleotides: TGTGCCAGCAGCTTTAGCGGGGGTGGGAATGAGCAGTTCTTC. This chain uses TRBV7-9 with TRBJ2-1; 9 bases match TRBD2. The CDR3 has 14 amino acids. CDR1 is SEHNR, CDR2 FQNEAQ, per germline (reference sequence). With 3 bases clipped from V and 7 bases from J, the junction kept 4 bases outside the gene matches.